This entry lists 10 T cell receptor beta chains sequenced from one sample in a study of cytomegalovirus exposure and HLA in healthy donors listed by TCRdb under 2017. Receptor amplification or capture employed the immunoSEQ multiplex PCR assay. In TCRdb, the immuneACCESS table is reduced to in-frame sequences with V and J assigned. These tables do not hold every clone; where another copy was compared, an unresolved V gene accounts for under half, and the others remain unexplained. For this sample there are about 110,000 clones; about 88% appear just once. Approximately 4% of the sample is in the top ten clones. Sequencing was carried out using PBMCs. Receptors originate from a woman in her late teens or twenties in good health and CMV-seropositive.

The gene calls are TRBV7-8 and TRBJ2-4; 8 nucleotides agree with TRBD1. J was trimmed by 7 bases and V by 2 bases; bases with no gene match: 7. This CDR3 has 15 residues. The germline gives CDR1 SGHVS, CDR2 FQNEAQ. In DNA form, the CDR3 reads TGTGCCAGCAGCTTAATCGGACAGGGACCCAACATTCAGTACTTC. Translated: CASSLIGQGPNIQYF.

This clone was seen only once. The chain joins TRBV7-6 to TRBJ1-1, with 7 bases fitting TRBD1. Germline V CDR1 and CDR2: SGHVS, FNYEAQ. The CDR3 loop spans 12 amino acids. The V gene end was trimmed by 4 bases and the J gene end by 4 bases; junction bases not matched to a gene: 0. The CDR3 protein is CASSSGGTEAFF. The CDR3 DNA reads as TGTGCCAGCAGCTCAGGGGGCACTGAAGCTTTCTTT.

This clone has just one count. The chain couples TRBV5-6 to TRBJ2-7; TRBD2 matches at 15 bases. This CDR3 has 15 residues. J gave up 6 bases and V 3 bases, and 4 bases lay outside the gene matches. Germline V gives CDR1 SGHDT, CDR2 YYEEEE. The CDR3 loop reads CASSWTSGGAAEQYF. The CDR3, as DNA: TGTGCCAGCAGCTGGACTAGCGGGGGGGCCGCCGAGCAGTACTTC.

The chain links TRBV28 to TRBJ2-7; D is unclear. Germline values: CDR1 MDHEN, CDR2 SYDVKM. The CDR3 extends over 11 amino acids. Trimming took 5 bases from V and 3 from J, leaving 5 bases between them. The CDR3 loop reads CASSHNYEQYF. For the CDR3, the DNA is TGTGCCAGCAGTCACAACTACGAGCAGTACTTC.

The rearrangement uses TRBV10-3 and TRBJ2-5; TRBD2 is a possible D gene (6 bases). The V gene's germline CDR1 is ENHRY and CDR2 SYGVKD. The CDR3 runs 14 residues. Trimming removed 7 bases at V and 0 bases at J, with 12 bases between. The chain's CDR3 is CAITSDPYQETQYF. CDR3 DNA: TGTGCCATCACTAGCGACCCGTACCAAGAGACCCAGTACTTC.

This chain joins TRBV5-1 and TRBJ1-2; the D gene is possibly TRBD1 (6 bases). Trimming shortened V by 2 bases and J by 10 bases, and 21 bases separated the two germline ends. The CDR3 sequence is 15 residues long. Germline V gene lookup returns CDR1 SGHRS and CDR2 YFSETQ. CDR3: CASSFVYGGAHPYTF. Written as DNA, the CDR3 is TGCGCCAGCAGCTTTGTGTACGGGGGGGCGCATCCCTACACCTTC.

This sequence joins TRBV10-1 and TRBJ1-1; the D gene is possibly TRBD1 (5 bases). The CDR3 runs to 16 residues. The V gene's germline CDR1 is WNHNN and CDR2 SYGVQD (reference sequence). Trimming removed 5 bases from V and 5 bases from J, with 21 bases in between. Written as DNA, the CDR3 is TGCGCCAGCAGTCCCAAGGCGGGGACTTCGGTTACTGAAGCTTTCTTT. This gives the protein CASSPKAGTSVTEAFF.

This sequence joins TRBV5-6 and TRBJ1-4; D is unclear. CDR1 and CDR2 from the germline V gene are SGHDT and YYEEEE. Trimming left V 2 bases short and J 6 bases short, with 17 bases between. This CDR3 region has 16 residues. The chain's CDR3 is CASSFYARGGYEKLFF. Here the CDR3 DNA reads TGTGCCAGCAGCTTCTACGCCCGGGGTGGGTATGAAAAACTGTTTTTT.

V usage is TRBV5-8 and J usage is TRBJ1-5; no reliable D call. The germline V gene encodes CDR1 SGHTS and CDR2 YDEGEE. V shed 1 base and J shed 0 bases, with 11 bases lying between them. This CDR3 is 16 amino acids long. CDR3 coding DNA: TGTGCCAGCAGCTTGAATCCCACAGTTAGCAATCAGCCCCAGCATTTT. This gives the protein CASSLNPTVSNQPQHF. Full variable domain (outside the CDR3, taken from reference TRBV5-8 and TRBJ1-5): EAGVTQSPTHLIKTRGQQATLRCSPISGHTSVYWYQQALGLGLQFLLWYDEGEERNRGNFPPRFSGRQFPNYSSELNVNALELEDSALYLCASSLNPTVSNQPQHFGDGTRLSIL.

The gene calls are TRBV7-9 and TRBJ2-2; D gene unclear. The CDR3 totals 12 residues. Germline V gene lookup returns CDR1 SEHNR and CDR2 FQNEAQ (reference sequence). Trimming stripped 7 bases from V and 3 bases from J, with 6 bases between. CDR3 protein: CASIRYTGELFF. In DNA form, the CDR3 reads TGTGCCAGCATCAGATACACCGGGGAGCTGTTTTTT.